The T cell receptor beta chain described here comes from a study of molecular identifiers for immune sequencing clone quantification. About the research overall: Replicate RNA came from 20,000 or 100,000 naive CD8 cells and was split five ways, and four parts were sequenced.

CDR3 size: 15 residues. Losses at the gene ends were 2 bases for V and 10 bases for J; bases not matched to a gene: 9. CDR1 is MDHEN, CDR2 SYDVKM, per germline. TCRdb called the PCR reads again in MiXCR, with one record for every CDR3 protein. The table shows some 320,000 distinct CDR3 sequences, with about a fifth occurring only once. Sorting isolated naive CD8 T cells as CD8+CD4-CCR7+CD45RA+ events. General study findings and limits: In naive cells, clones above 20 RNA copies held under 1% of molecules, whereas in effector cells they held over 97%. Highly expanded clone sizes could be underestimated through barcode sharing by identical TCR molecules.

This clonotype was seen many times. The antigen remains unidentified. This chain connects TRBV28 to TRBJ2-1; 9 nucleotides align to TRBD2. The source material was naive CD8+ T cells from blood, with Jurkat cell RNA spiked in. The subset is: FACS-sorted CD8+CD4-CCR7+CD45RA+ naive T cells. This clonotype originated in a human donor in good health. Some libraries in this study had Jurkat cell RNA spiked in. The CDR3 sequence is CASSLGGRAVDEQFF. The CDR3 DNA follows: TGTGCCAGCAGTTTAGGCGGGAGGGCCGTCGACGAGCAGTTCTTC. Using reference TRBV28 and TRBJ2-1 for the parts outside the CDR3, the full variable domain is DVKVTQSSRYLVKRTGEKVFLECVQDMDHENMFWYRQDPGLGLRLIYFSYDVKMKEKGDIPEGYSVSREKKERFSLILESASTNQTSMYLCASSLGGRAVDEQFFGPGTRLTVL.